A selection of T cell receptor beta chains follows, all from one sample in a study of cytomegalovirus exposure and HLA in healthy donors. TCRdb keeps only in-frame clones here, not all; method: immunoSEQ multiplex PCR. This table has some 110,000 clones, more than 60% appearing once. The sequenced material came from PBMCs. These receptors were taken from a woman aged 40 to 49 in good health and CMV-seropositive. Each CDR3 is given without its conserved first and last residue.

j_call	v_call	cdr3_aa
TRBJ1-2	TRBV7-2	ASSLVRTGIT
TRBJ2-2	TRBV19	ASTPTGFPGELF
TRBJ2-2	TRBV11-2	ASSLGTSGRAGGELF
TRBJ1-2	TRBV4-1	ASSLGHVRHYGYP
TRBJ2-7	TRBV19	ASRYRDRGSYEQY
TRBJ2-2	TRBV4-1	ASSQDAGGRGTGELF
TRBJ2-7	TRBV7-8	ASSLGGNYEQY
TRBJ1-1	TRBV6-6	ASSTGDRGTEAF
TRBJ1-2	TRBV6-6	ARGGPFYGYT
TRBJ2-7	TRBV19	ASSKTGTQHEQY
TRBJ1-2	TRBV7-9	VSSLIPGLLDGYT
TRBJ1-1	TRBV7-3	ASSLRPDTEAF
TRBJ1-5	TRBV5-1	ASSPGTVLNQPQH
TRBJ1-1	TRBV12-5	ASGDTRTGRTAF
TRBJ2-1	TRBV10-1	ASSEIGQGVYNEQF
TRBJ1-5	TRBV7-9	ASSDGTGGQPQH
TRBJ1-1	TRBV6-6	ASSFPTGTGTEAF
TRBJ2-3	TRBV5-1	ASSLRPYRRNLSGTDTQY
TRBJ1-2	TRBV29-1	SVLTWGSTGYGYT
TRBJ2-2	TRBV5-1	ASSQTPLANTGELF
TRBJ2-1	TRBV13	ASSGDRDQGEQF
TRBJ2-7	TRBV6-1	ASSEEGGSPYEQY
TRBJ1-6	TRBV6-6	ASSTTGESYNSPLH
TRBJ2-5	TRBV27	ASSLGGGGEQY
TRBJ2-5	TRBV5-1	ASSLVATSAQETQY
TRBJ1-5	TRBV27	ASSFSEHQPQH
TRBJ1-1	TRBV10-1	ASSGFGLGDTEAF
TRBJ2-1	TRBV5-1	ASTPVKGLAGASYNEQF
TRBJ1-3	TRBV7-6	ASSPEGALSGNTIY
TRBJ2-7	TRBV29-1	SADRTGGNRYEQY
TRBJ2-1	TRBV7-9	SSSRQDNEQF
TRBJ1-2	TRBV18	ASSSPGQGYYGYT
TRBJ2-1	TRBV11-2	ASSRFSGTIPNEQF
TRBJ2-7	TRBV7-9	ASSPRRTGGFEQY
TRBJ2-1	TRBV6-5	ATRGAAYNEQF
TRBJ1-6	TRBV5-1	ASSLGAIGNSPLH
TRBJ1-2	TRBV5-1	ASSLTGQGSGYT
TRBJ2-7	TRBV9	ASSAGDRGLGEQY
TRBJ1-2	TRBV5-1	ASRDPGQGNYGYT
TRBJ2-3	TRBV12-5	ASGRDSLTDTQY
TRBJ2-3	TRBV27	ASSLKPATGRGTDTQY